This T cell receptor beta chain was retrieved from a study of CD8 T cells in ankylosing spondylitis. Concerning this clonotype: The antigen is undetermined.

The CDR3 covers 14 residues. The V gene end was trimmed by 2 bases and the J gene end by 4 bases; junction bases not matched to a gene: 5. Per the germline V gene, CDR1 is SGHRS and CDR2 is YFSETQ. Study outcomes and limitations: Disease-linked clones reportedly showed significant enrichment in matched ankylosing spondylitis synovial fluid. Several of the motif variants were reported before in synovial fluid and blood from reactive arthritis. What seemed typical of ankylosing spondylitis blood was a TCR beta motif built from 8 or 9 highly homologous variants. Clones that were linked to disease were CD8+ and were relatively rare in peripheral blood.

The TCR beta libraries were generated through quantitative 5'-RACE incorporating molecular barcodes. TCRdb called the 5' RACE reads again in MiXCR, with one record for every CDR3 protein. The sample shows 670,000 or so distinct CDR3 sequences, about 20% of them seen only once. This clonotype was sampled from a male donor with ankylosing spondylitis. V gene TRBV5-1 combines with J gene TRBJ1-1; 7 bases map to TRBD1. Source material: blood, either unsorted or a sorted T cell fraction (not recorded which). The CDR3 loop is CASSFGEGATEAFF. CDR3 bases: TGCGCCAGCAGCTTTGGGGAGGGGGCCACTGAAGCTTTCTTT.